A selection of T cell receptor beta chains follows, all from one sample in a study of T cells in Graves' hyperthyroidism and ophthalmopathy. TCRdb passed the multiplex PCR reads through MiXCR, listing each CDR3 protein once. Among roughly 750,000 distinct CDR3 sequences, 16% were seen once, and the ten largest hold under 10%. Sequences were obtained from blood. Receptors originate from a man younger than 35 with Graves' hyperthyroidism. Both conserved end residues are part of each CDR3. D genes are given only for firm matches. The size of a clone is reported for some rows only, either as once, few or many, or as a class for expanded clones.

d_gene,abundance,v_gene,len,j_gene,CDR3aa,CDR3nt
TRBD1,many,TRBV7-9,15,TRBJ1-1,CASSLVGQMNTEAFF,TGTGCCAGCAGCTTAGTGGGACAGATGAACACTGAAGCTTTCTTT
TRBD1,.,TRBV3-1,15,TRBJ2-7,CASSQDGQGEYEQYF,TGTGCCAGCAGCCAAGATGGACAGGGCGAATACGAGCAGTACTTC
TRBD1,.,TRBV4-1,16,TRBJ2-7,CASSQDRRDRNYEQYF,TGCGCCAGCAGCCAAGACCGACGGGACAGGAACTACGAGCAGTACTTC
.,few,TRBV6-6,16,TRBJ1-1,CASSYSLGLKNTEAFF,TGTGCCAGCAGTTACTCTTTAGGACTCAAGAACACTGAAGCTTTCTTT
.,few,TRBV14,15,TRBJ1-1,CASSLDWGFHTEAFF,TGTGCCAGCAGCCTCGACTGGGGTTTCCACACTGAAGCTTTCTTT
TRBD2,many,TRBV7-8,13,TRBJ2-7,CASSLGTSAGQYF,TGTGCCAGCAGCCTCGGGACTAGCGCTGGGCAGTACTTC
.,.,TRBV7-9,17,TRBJ1-4,CASSLGSPGRINEKLFF,TGTGCCAGCAGCTTAGGCTCCCCTGGACGGATAAATGAAAAACTGTTTTTT
.,many,TRBV7-8,16,TRBJ2-1,CASSLTRIELYNEQFF,TGTGCCAGCAGCTTAACCCGTATAGAACTCTACAATGAGCAGTTCTTC
TRBD1,many,TRBV12-3/TRBV12-4,15,TRBJ2-7,CASSPGTDHSYEQYF,TGTGCCAGCAGTCCCGGGACAGACCACTCCTACGAGCAGTACTTC
TRBD2,many,TRBV11-1,16,TRBJ2-1,CASSFLGEGLDNEQFF,TGTGCCAGCAGCTTCCTAGGGGAGGGCCTGGACAATGAGCAGTTCTTC
TRBD1,.,TRBV12-3/TRBV12-4,14,TRBJ2-5,CASSELTGFQTQYF,TGTGCCAGCAGTGAACTGACAGGGTTTCAGACCCAGTACTTC
.,many,TRBV6-2/TRBV6-3,15,TRBJ2-5,CASTAAFQYQETQYF,TGTGCCAGCACCGCCGCCTTCCAGTACCAAGAGACCCAGTACTTC
.,many,TRBV2,13,TRBJ2-7,CASSEAARREQYF,TGTGCCAGCAGTGAAGCAGCCCGACGCGAGCAGTACTTC
TRBD2,.,TRBV6-6,16,TRBJ2-1,CASSYGQREGMNEQFF,TGTGCCAGCAGTTACGGTCAGCGGGAGGGCATGAATGAGCAGTTCTTC
.,.,TRBV7-9,12,TRBJ1-2,CASSLAQPALTF,TGTGCCAGCAGCTTAGCGCAGCCGGCCCTTACCTTC
TRBD2,many,TRBV7-2,15,TRBJ2-1,CASSLVAGRYNEQFF,TGTGCCAGCAGCTTAGTAGCGGGAAGGTACAATGAGCAGTTCTTC
TRBD2,.,TRBV20-1,18,TRBJ2-1,CSAFPPGIRLAGRNEQFF,TGCAGTGCTTTTCCTCCAGGGATCAGGCTAGCGGGACGAAATGAGCAGTTCTTC
.,many,TRBV12-3/TRBV12-4,18,TRBJ2-7,CASSLPGWRTNSFYEQYF,TGTGCCAGCAGTCTCCCAGGGTGGCGGACAAACTCATTCTACGAGCAGTACTTC
.,.,TRBV20-1,14,TRBJ1-1,CSARRGDLNTEAFF,TGCAGTGCTAGAAGGGGAGATCTGAACACTGAAGCTTTCTTT
TRBD2,.,TRBV12-3/TRBV12-4,13,TRBJ2-1,CASRAGLAGEQFF,TGTGCCAGCAGGGCGGGACTAGCTGGCGAGCAGTTCTTC
.,.,TRBV7-8,12,TRBJ2-7,CASSFTSYGQYF,TGTGCCAGCAGCTTCACCTCTTACGGGCAGTACTTC
TRBD2,.,TRBV5-4,15,TRBJ2-7,CASSLDTSVYYEQYF,TGTGCCAGCAGCTTGGATACTAGCGTATACTACGAGCAGTACTTC
TRBD2,.,TRBV5-4,12,TRBJ2-1,CASGGGGTEQFF,TGTGCCAGCGGCGGGGGGGGGACTGAGCAGTTCTTC
.,.,TRBV7-2,15,TRBJ2-1,CASSPRRAVSNEQFF,TGTGCCAGCAGCCCGCGGAGGGCCGTGTCCAATGAGCAGTTCTTC
.,.,TRBV24-1,14,TRBJ2-1,CATSGTFMGNEQFF,TGTGCCACCTCAGGGACTTTCATGGGGAATGAGCAGTTCTTC
TRBD1,few,TRBV7-9,12,TRBJ2-7,CASTPAGGEQYF,TGTGCCAGCACGCCGGCAGGGGGAGAGCAGTACTTC
TRBD1,many,TRBV30,15,TRBJ2-1,CAWITGQGAVNEQFF,TGTGCCTGGATCACAGGACAGGGGGCGGTCAATGAGCAGTTCTTC
.,few,TRBV2,12,TRBJ2-7,CASSYTTVEQYF,TGTGCCAGCAGTTATACGACAGTCGAGCAGTACTTC
.,many,TRBV28,14,TRBJ2-7,CASSLQGTPYEQYF,TGTGCCAGCAGTTTACAGGGGACCCCCTACGAGCAGTACTTC